This entry lists 18 T cell receptor beta chains sequenced from one sample in a study of blood T cell repertoires in COVID-19. TCRdb's copy holds only in-frame clones and misses some; the assay was immunoSEQ multiplex PCR. The table has just under 250,000 clones, around 88% seen once. Sequencing was carried out using PBMCs or T cells enriched from blood (not recorded which). Every receptor here comes from a woman aged 30 to 39 who had recovered from COVID-19.

The chain has TRBV2 and TRBJ2-3; TRBD1 matches 9 bases. Germline V gives CDR1 SNHLY, CDR2 FYNNEI. The V segment lost 6 bases and the J segment 3 bases; nucleotides outside the gene matches: 4. This CDR3 comprises 14 residues. The CDR3 spells CASSGDRETDTQYF. The DNA of the CDR3 is TGTGCCAGCAGCGGGGACAGGGAAACAGATACGCAGTATTTT.

The gene calls are TRBV24-1 and TRBJ1-2, with 7 bases aligning to TRBD1. V was pared by 7 bases and J by 4 bases, with 11 bases of the junction left unmatched. The CDR3 loop spans 15 amino acids. CDR1 is KGHDR, CDR2 SFDVKD, per germline. The CDR3 DNA reads TGTGCCACCAGCTCTCCGGGACAGACTATCTATGGCTACACCTTC. Its translation is CATSSPGQTIYGYTF.

The sample holds one count of this clone. This sequence joins TRBV12-3 or TRBV12-4 and TRBJ1-1; D unclear. The CDR3 has 11 amino acids. Trimming removed 5 bases from V and 3 bases from J, with 4 bases in between. The chain's CDR3 is CASSTYTEAFF. The DNA of the CDR3 is TGTGCCAGCAGTACTTACACTGAAGCTTTCTTT.

CDR3 DNA: TGTGCCAGCAGCTTGGCCGGGTTCCCCGGGGAGCTGTTTTTT. Its protein is CASSLAGFPGELFF. This chain connects TRBV5-6 to TRBJ2-2; no clear D. The CDR3 totals 14 residues. Germline V CDR1 and CDR2: SGHDT, YYEEEE. Deletions cut 0 bases from V and 6 bases from J, with 9 bases between.

The gene calls are TRBV7-2 and TRBJ2-1, with 8 bases aligning to TRBD2. CDR1 is SGHTA and CDR2 is FQGNSA in the germline V gene. The CDR3 runs 15 residues. The V segment lost 5 bases and the J segment 3 bases; nucleotides outside the gene matches: 6. CDR3 DNA: TGTGCCAGCAGCGCTACTAGCGGCTACTACAATGAGCAGTTCTTC. It specifies CASSATSGYYNEQFF.

This sequence joins TRBV11-3 and TRBJ1-1; the D is unclear. CDR3 length: 15 residues. Germline V gene data show CDR1 as SGHNT and CDR2 as YENEEA. Trimming left V 1 base short and J 0 bases short, with 9 bases between. Here the CDR3 reads CASSLGREVNTEAFF. CDR3 nucleotides: TGTGCCAGCAGCTTAGGTAGGGAGGTGAACACTGAAGCTTTCTTT. Based on the CDR3 plus reference TRBV11-3 and TRBJ1-1, the full variable domain is EAGVVQSPRYKIIEKKQPVAFWCNPISGHNTLYWYLQNLGQGPELLIRYENEEAVDDSQLPKDRFSAERLKGVDSTLKIQPAELGDSAVYLCASSLGREVNTEAFFGQGTRLTVV.

The V and J genes are TRBV4-3 and TRBJ1-3, with 8 nucleotides matching TRBD1. The CDR3 sequence is 18 residues long. The J segment lost 1 base and the V segment lost 1 base, leaving 9 bases of the junction unmatched. The germline CDR1 and CDR2 sequences are LGHNA and YSLEER. Written as DNA, the CDR3 is TGCGCCAGCAGCCAAGTAGTTTCAACAGGGGGGTCTGGAAACACCATATATTTT. Its protein product is CASSQVVSTGGSGNTIYF.

In regard to this clone: Other DNA sequences in this sample translate to the same CDR3. This sequence joins TRBV19 and TRBJ2-1; 11 bases match TRBD2. The CDR3 loop spans 14 amino acids. J lost 5 bases, V lost 6 bases, and 3 bases had no gene match. Germline-derived CDR1 and CDR2 are LNHDA and SQIVND (reference sequence). Here the CDR3 reads CASRLAGGNNEQFF. Here the CDR3 DNA reads TGTGCCAGTAGATTAGCGGGAGGGAACAATGAGCAGTTCTTC.

This clone was detected only a few times. CDR3 in amino acids: CASSGTENTEAFF. In DNA, the CDR3 is TGTGCCAGTAGTGGGACAGAGAACACTGAAGCTTTCTTT. The chain has TRBV19 and TRBJ1-1, with 7 bases matching TRBD1. Trimming cost V 5 bases and J 1 base; bases outside gene matches: 1. CDR1 and CDR2 (germline): LNHDA, SQIVND (reference sequence). The CDR3 covers 13 residues.

This clone was recorded only once. J is TRBJ2-1 and V is TRBV27; D perhaps matches TRBD1 (6 bases). The length of the CDR3 is 13 residues. The V end lost 2 bases, the J end lost 9 bases, and 11 bases lay between the germline ends. Germline lookup yields CDR1 MNHEY and CDR2 SMNVEV (reference sequence). The CDR3 DNA reads TGTGCCAGCAGTTTAAAGGGACATAGTGAGCAGTTCTTC. Its protein is CASSLKGHSEQFF.

The chain couples TRBV7-9 to TRBJ2-5; 10 positions agree with TRBD1. CDR1 SEHNR and CDR2 FQNEAQ come from the germline V gene (reference sequence). After removal of 5 bases from V and 4 bases from J, the junction contained 7 bases not matched to a gene. There are 15 residues in the CDR3. The CDR3 sequence: CASSTPRTGGETQYF. CDR3 DNA: TGTGCCAGCAGCACTCCACGGACAGGGGGAGAGACCCAGTACTTC.

This clone has a handful of counts. This chain connects TRBV5-6 to TRBJ1-5, with no clear D. The CDR3 has 14 amino acids. Looked up from germline, CDR1 is SGHDT and CDR2 is YYEEEE. V shed 2 bases and J shed 2 bases, with 8 bases lying between them. The CDR3 sequence: CASSFNLGNQPQHF. CDR3 coding DNA: TGTGCCAGCAGCTTTAATCTCGGCAATCAGCCCCAGCATTTT. The entire variable domain, with the rest obtained from reference TRBV5-6 and TRBJ1-5, is as follows: DAGVTQSPTHLIKTRGQQVTLRCSPKSGHDTVSWYQQALGQGPQFIFQYYEEEERQRGNFPDRFSGHQFPNYSSELNVNALLLGDSALYLCASSFNLGNQPQHFGDGTRLSIL.

The chain recombines TRBV10-3 with TRBJ1-6, with D unresolved. CDR3 length: 15 residues. V was cut by 3 bases and J by 2 bases, with 8 bases left in between. The germline V gene encodes CDR1 ENHRY and CDR2 SYGVKD. The CDR3 protein is CAISERDPYNSPLHF. Here the CDR3 DNA reads TGTGCCATCAGTGAACGGGATCCCTATAATTCACCCCTCCACTTT.

The rearrangement links TRBV15 to TRBJ2-1; tentatively, D is TRBD1 (6 bases). V was shortened by 6 bases and J by 0 bases, with 21 bases between the two germline ends. Germline CDR1 LNHNV, CDR2 YYDKDF (reference sequence). The CDR3 runs to 18 residues. Written as DNA, the CDR3 is TGTGCCACCAGGCATTATCTTGCACAGGGTTTCTCCTACAATGAGCAGTTCTTC. It translates to CATRHYLAQGFSYNEQFF.

V usage is TRBV7-9 and J usage is TRBJ1-5, with 9 bases lining up with TRBD1. V gave up 5 bases and J gave up 5 bases; unmatched junction bases: 10. The CDR3 is made up of 16 amino acids. The germline CDR1 and CDR2 sequences are SEHNR and FQNEAQ (reference sequence). Here the CDR3 reads CASSPGQGTSHQPQHF. The CDR3 DNA reads as TGTGCCAGCAGCCCTGGACAGGGGACGTCACATCAGCCCCAGCATTTT.

This clone has more than one count but fewer than ten. This sequence joins TRBV20-1 and TRBJ2-7; unclear D gene. CDR3 size: 11 residues. The V gene lost 6 bases and the J gene lost 2 bases, with 8 bases spanning the gap. Looked up from germline, CDR1 is DFQATT and CDR2 is SNEGSKA (reference sequence). The CDR3: CSATLPYEQYF. The CDR3 nucleotides are TGCAGTGCAACACTACCCTACGAGCAGTACTTC.

The gene calls are TRBV20-1 and TRBJ2-7; TRBD2 might be the D (6 bases). From germline, CDR1 is DFQATT and CDR2 SNEGSKA (reference sequence). V lost 3 bases and J lost 5, with 8 bases in between. The CDR3 is 11 amino acids. CDR3 loop: CSARGGDEQYF. CDR3 nucleotide sequence: TGCAGTGCTAGGGGGGGAGACGAGCAGTACTTC.

V usage is TRBV19 and J usage is TRBJ2-1; D might be TRBD1 (6 bases). The V gene lost 0 bases and the J gene lost 3 bases, with 9 bases spanning the gap. Germline V gene data show CDR1 as LNHDA and CDR2 as SQIVND (reference sequence). This CDR3 comprises 15 residues. Here the CDR3 reads CASSIDRGNYNEQFF. The CDR3 bases are TGTGCCAGTAGTATAGACAGGGGAAACTACAATGAGCAGTTCTTC. Full variable domain (remainder filled in from reference TRBV19 and TRBJ2-1): DGGITQSPKYLFRKEGQNVTLSCEQNLNHDAMYWYRQDPGQGLRLIYYSQIVNDFQKGDIAEGYSVSREKKESFPLTVTSAQKNPTAFYLCASSIDRGNYNEQFFGPGTRLTVL.